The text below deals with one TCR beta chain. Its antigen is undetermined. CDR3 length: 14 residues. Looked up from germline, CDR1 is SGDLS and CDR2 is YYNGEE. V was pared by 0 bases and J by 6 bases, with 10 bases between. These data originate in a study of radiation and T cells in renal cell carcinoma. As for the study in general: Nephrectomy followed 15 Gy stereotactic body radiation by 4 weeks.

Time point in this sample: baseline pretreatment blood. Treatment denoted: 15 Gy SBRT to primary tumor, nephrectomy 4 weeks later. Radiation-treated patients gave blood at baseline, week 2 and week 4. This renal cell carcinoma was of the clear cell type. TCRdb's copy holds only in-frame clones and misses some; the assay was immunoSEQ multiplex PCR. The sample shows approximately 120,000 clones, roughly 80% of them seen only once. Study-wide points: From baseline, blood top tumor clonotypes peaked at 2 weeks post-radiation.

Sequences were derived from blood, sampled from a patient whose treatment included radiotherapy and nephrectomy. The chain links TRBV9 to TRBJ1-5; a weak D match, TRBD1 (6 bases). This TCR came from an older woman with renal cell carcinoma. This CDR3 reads CASSVDPGAQPQHF. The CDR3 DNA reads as TGTGCCAGCAGCGTAGACCCAGGGGCTCAGCCCCAGCATTTT.